This T cell receptor (beta chain) was obtained from a study of a mutant IDH1 vaccine in newly diagnosed glioma. This sample's time point: baseline, week 1 (first vaccination visit). The treatment: pre-vaccination baseline after standard-of-care therapy. The table came from immunoSEQ multiplex PCR; TCRdb's copy has only in-frame clones and leaves some out. The profile shows about 68,000 clones, about four fifths of them singletons. Trimming took 3 bases from V and 10 from J, leaving 12 bases between them. CDR3 length: 13 amino acids. Germline loops: CDR1 SNHLY, CDR2 FYNNEI. V is TRBV2 and J is TRBJ2-2; no reliable D call. The sample in question was PBMCs, obtained from a glioma patient treated with radiotherapy, temozolomide or both. This receptor was taken from a man aged 45 to 65 with glioma. CDR3 residues: CASSDRPSPELFF. CDR3 nucleotides: TGTGCCAGCAGTGATAGGCCCTCTCCGGAGCTGTTTTTT.